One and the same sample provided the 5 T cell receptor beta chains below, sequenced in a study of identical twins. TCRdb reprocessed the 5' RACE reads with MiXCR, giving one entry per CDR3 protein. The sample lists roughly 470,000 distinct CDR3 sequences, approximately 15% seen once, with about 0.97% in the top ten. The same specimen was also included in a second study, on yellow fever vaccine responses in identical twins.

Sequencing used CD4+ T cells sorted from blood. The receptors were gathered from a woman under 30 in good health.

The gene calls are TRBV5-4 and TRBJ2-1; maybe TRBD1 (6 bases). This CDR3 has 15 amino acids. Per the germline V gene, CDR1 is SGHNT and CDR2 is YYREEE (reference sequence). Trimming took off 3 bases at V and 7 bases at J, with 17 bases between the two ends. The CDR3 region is CASSSVGHAFNEQFF. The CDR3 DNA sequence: TGTGCCAGCAGCTCGGTGGGACATGCGTTTAATGAGCAGTTCTTC.

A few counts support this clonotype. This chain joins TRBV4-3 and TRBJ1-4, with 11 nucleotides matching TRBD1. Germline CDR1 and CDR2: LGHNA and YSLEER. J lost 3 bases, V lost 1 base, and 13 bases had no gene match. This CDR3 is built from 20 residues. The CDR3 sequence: CASSQAPGTGGIGANEKLFF. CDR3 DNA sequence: TGCGCCAGCAGCCAAGCTCCCGGGACAGGGGGGATTGGGGCTAATGAAAAACTGTTTTTT.

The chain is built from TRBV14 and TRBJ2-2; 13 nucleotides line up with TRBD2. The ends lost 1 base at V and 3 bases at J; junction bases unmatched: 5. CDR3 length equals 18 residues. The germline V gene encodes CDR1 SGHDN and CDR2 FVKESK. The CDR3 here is CASSQVLAGGPYTGELFF. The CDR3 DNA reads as TGTGCCAGCAGCCAAGTACTAGCGGGGGGGCCGTACACCGGGGAGCTGTTTTTT.

CDR3 sequence reads: CSASTGITTGELFF. CDR3 DNA: TGCAGTGCTAGTACGGGTATAACTACCGGGGAGCTGTTTTTT. The rearrangement uses TRBV20-1 and TRBJ2-2; unclear D gene. There are 14 residues in the CDR3. The V end was cut by 3 bases, the J end by 5 bases, with 13 bases between. The germline V gene encodes CDR1 DFQATT and CDR2 SNEGSKA (reference sequence).

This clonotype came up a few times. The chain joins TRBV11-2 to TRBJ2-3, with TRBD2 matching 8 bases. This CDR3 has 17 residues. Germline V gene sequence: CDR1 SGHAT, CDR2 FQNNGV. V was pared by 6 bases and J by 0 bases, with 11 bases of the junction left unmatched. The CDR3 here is CASSRSGRAPSTDTQYF. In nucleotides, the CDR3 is TGTGCCAGCAGTCGGTCCGGGAGGGCCCCAAGCACAGATACGCAGTATTTT.